This TCR beta chain was retrieved from a study of shared clonotypes between healthy human individuals. Whole-study findings and limits: Larger richness was generally estimated for naive than memory subsets.

To note about this clone: Its antigen is unknown.

The data were produced by immunoSEQ multiplex PCR, yet TCRdb's version contains in-frame clones alone and is incomplete. This sample has roughly 500,000 clones, with roughly 95% found just once. V lost 3 bases and J lost 4, with 6 bases in between. Germline-derived CDR1 and CDR2 are MDHEN and SYDVKM. This CDR3 is built from 13 residues. The sample comprised naive CD4+ T cells sorted from blood. Regarding subset: CD45RA+ positively selected. The receptor's source is a woman in her 30s in good health. V and J are TRBV28 and TRBJ1-4; D call uncertain. The CDR3 DNA reads as TGTGCCAGCAGTTTTTCGGGTAATGAAAAACTGTTTTTT. It is translated as CASSFSGNEKLFF. Full variable domain (rest looked up from reference TRBV28 and TRBJ1-4): DVKVTQSSRYLVKRTGEKVFLECVQDMDHENMFWYRQDPGLGLRLIYFSYDVKMKEKGDIPEGYSVSREKKERFSLILESASTNQTSMYLCASSFSGNEKLFFGSGTQLSVL.